This TCR beta chain was identified in a study of shared clonotypes between healthy human individuals. Study-wide points: Across subsets, estimated richness was generally greater for naive than for memory populations. The sole specimen, blood, was sampled, and tissue repertoires likely differ.

Original analysis: Junction-only sequences without quality scores were provided by ImmunoSEQ, so filtering was different. The method was immunoSEQ multiplex PCR; TCRdb's version includes in-frame clones alone and lacks a portion of them. Clone size and V and J calls were adopted from that table, with D and trimming inferred from the DNA. The table includes about 990,000 clones, roughly 74% detected once. There are 15 residues in the CDR3. The V gene's germline CDR1 is SGDLS and CDR2 YYNGEE. V was pared by 0 bases and J by 4 bases, with 5 bases of the junction left unmatched. To note about this clone: Its target is unknown.

The donors were adults (healthy and HIV-negative) with no recent acute infections or vaccinations. The chain couples TRBV9 to TRBJ2-5; 8 bases fit TRBD1. The specimen was memory CD4+ T cells from PBMCs. Subset denoted: CD45RA-negative fraction. The receptor was isolated from a young man in good health. Some clones in this sample may be carry-over from other donors' samples. The CDR3 spells CASSVGQGAPETQYF. The DNA for the CDR3 is TGTGCCAGCAGCGTAGGGCAGGGGGCCCCAGAGACCCAGTACTTC.